This T cell receptor (beta chain) comes out of a study of shared clonotypes between healthy human individuals. Repertoires were generated with immunoSEQ multiplex PCR, while TCRdb's copy carries only in-frame clones and drops some. The table records about 510,000 clones, 60% to 80% of them present only once. V dropped 5 bases and J dropped 4; count of bases not matched to a gene: 9. The germline gives CDR1 GTSNPN, CDR2 SVGIG (reference sequence). CDR3 size: 15 residues. This clonotype originated in a woman in her forties in good health. Some clones in this sample may be carry-over from other donors' samples. Sequencing input: PBMCs. The chain uses TRBV30 and TRBJ2-1, with 9 bases lining up with TRBD1. The CDR3 sequence: CAWGLGQGLYNEQFF. The CDR3 nucleotides read TGTGCCTGGGGGTTGGGACAGGGATTATACAATGAGCAGTTCTTC.